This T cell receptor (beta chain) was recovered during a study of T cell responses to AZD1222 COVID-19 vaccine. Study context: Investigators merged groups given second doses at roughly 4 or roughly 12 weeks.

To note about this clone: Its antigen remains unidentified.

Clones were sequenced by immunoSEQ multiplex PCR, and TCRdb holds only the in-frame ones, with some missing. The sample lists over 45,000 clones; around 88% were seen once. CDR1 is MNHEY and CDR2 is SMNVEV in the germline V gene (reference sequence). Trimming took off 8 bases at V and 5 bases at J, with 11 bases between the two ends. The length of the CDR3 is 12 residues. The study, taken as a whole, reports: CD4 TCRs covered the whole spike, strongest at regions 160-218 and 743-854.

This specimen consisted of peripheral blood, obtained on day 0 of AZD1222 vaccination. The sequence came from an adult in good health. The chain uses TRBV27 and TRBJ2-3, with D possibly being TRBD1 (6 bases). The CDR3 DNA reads TGTGCCAGCCGTACAGGGATAGATACGCAGTATTTT. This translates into CASRTGIDTQYF.